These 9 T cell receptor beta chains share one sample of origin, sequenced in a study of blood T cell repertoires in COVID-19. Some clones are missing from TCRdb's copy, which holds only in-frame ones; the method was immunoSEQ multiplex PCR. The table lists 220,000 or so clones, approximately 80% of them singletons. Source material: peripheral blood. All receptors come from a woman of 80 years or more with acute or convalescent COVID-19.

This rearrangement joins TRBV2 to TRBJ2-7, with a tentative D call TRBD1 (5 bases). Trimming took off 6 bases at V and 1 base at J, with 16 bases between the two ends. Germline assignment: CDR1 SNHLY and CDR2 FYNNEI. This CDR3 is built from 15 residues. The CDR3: CASRKQDLGSYEQYF. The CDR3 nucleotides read TGTGCCAGCAGGAAACAGGATTTGGGGTCCTACGAGCAGTACTTC.

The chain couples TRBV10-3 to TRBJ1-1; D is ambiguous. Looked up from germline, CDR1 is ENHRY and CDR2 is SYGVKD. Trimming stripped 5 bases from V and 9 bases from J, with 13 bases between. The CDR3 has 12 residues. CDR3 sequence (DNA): TGTGCCATCAGTCAGAATGGGCAGCAAGCTTTCTTT. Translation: CAISQNGQQAFF.

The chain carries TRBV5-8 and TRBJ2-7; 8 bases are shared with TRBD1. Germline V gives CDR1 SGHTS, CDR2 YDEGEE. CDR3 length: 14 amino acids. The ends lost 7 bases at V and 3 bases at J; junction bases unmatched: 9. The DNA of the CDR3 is TGTGCCAGCGGACACAGGGGGATTGTCTACGAGCAGTACTTC. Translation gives CASGHRGIVYEQYF. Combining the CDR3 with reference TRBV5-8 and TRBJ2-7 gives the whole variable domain EAGVTQSPTHLIKTRGQQATLRCSPISGHTSVYWYQQALGLGLQFLLWYDEGEERNRGNFPPRFSGRQFPNYSSELNVNALELEDSALYLCASGHRGIVYEQYFGPGTRLTVT.

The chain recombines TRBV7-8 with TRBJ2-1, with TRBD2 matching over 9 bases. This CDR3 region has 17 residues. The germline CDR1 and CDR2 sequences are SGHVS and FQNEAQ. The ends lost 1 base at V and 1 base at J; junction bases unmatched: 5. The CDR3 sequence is CASSLVGGGASYNEQFF. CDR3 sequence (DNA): TGTGCCAGCAGCTTAGTTGGCGGGGGGGCGTCCTACAATGAGCAGTTCTTC.

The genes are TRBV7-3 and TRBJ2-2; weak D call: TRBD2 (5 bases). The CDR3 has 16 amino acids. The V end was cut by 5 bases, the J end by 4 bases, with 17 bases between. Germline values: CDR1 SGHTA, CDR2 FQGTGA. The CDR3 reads CASSPSRGEGTGELFF. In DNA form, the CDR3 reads TGTGCCAGCAGCCCGTCCCGGGGAGAGGGCACCGGGGAGCTGTTTTTT.

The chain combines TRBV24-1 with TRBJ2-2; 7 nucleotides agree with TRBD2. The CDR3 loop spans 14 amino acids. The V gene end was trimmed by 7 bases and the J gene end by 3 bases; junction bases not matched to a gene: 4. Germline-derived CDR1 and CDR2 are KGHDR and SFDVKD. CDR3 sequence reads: CATRASGDTGELFF. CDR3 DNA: TGTGCCACCAGGGCTAGCGGAGACACCGGGGAGCTGTTTTTT.

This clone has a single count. As DNA, the CDR3 is TGTGCCAGTAGCACCGACGCCGCCAGGGGGCCTAGCAATGAGCAGTTCTTC. It translates to CASSTDAARGPSNEQFF. This chain links TRBV19 with TRBJ2-1; the match to TRBD1 covers 8 bases. Germline loops: CDR1 LNHDA, CDR2 SQIVND (reference sequence). V gave up 6 bases and J gave up 6 bases; unmatched junction bases: 16. This CDR3 is built from 17 residues.

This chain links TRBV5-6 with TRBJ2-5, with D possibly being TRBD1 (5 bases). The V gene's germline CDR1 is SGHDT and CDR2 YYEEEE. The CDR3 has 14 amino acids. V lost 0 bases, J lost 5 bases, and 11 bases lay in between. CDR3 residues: CASSLAVRAETQYF. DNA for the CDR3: TGTGCCAGCAGCTTGGCGGTCAGGGCGGAGACCCAGTACTTC.

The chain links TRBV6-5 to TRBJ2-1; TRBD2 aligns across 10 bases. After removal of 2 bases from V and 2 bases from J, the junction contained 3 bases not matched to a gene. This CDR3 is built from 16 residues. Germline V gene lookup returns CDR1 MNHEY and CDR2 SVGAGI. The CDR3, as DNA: TGTGCCAGCAGTTACGCTAGCGGGAGTCCCTACAATGAGCAGTTCTTC. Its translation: CASSYASGSPYNEQFF.